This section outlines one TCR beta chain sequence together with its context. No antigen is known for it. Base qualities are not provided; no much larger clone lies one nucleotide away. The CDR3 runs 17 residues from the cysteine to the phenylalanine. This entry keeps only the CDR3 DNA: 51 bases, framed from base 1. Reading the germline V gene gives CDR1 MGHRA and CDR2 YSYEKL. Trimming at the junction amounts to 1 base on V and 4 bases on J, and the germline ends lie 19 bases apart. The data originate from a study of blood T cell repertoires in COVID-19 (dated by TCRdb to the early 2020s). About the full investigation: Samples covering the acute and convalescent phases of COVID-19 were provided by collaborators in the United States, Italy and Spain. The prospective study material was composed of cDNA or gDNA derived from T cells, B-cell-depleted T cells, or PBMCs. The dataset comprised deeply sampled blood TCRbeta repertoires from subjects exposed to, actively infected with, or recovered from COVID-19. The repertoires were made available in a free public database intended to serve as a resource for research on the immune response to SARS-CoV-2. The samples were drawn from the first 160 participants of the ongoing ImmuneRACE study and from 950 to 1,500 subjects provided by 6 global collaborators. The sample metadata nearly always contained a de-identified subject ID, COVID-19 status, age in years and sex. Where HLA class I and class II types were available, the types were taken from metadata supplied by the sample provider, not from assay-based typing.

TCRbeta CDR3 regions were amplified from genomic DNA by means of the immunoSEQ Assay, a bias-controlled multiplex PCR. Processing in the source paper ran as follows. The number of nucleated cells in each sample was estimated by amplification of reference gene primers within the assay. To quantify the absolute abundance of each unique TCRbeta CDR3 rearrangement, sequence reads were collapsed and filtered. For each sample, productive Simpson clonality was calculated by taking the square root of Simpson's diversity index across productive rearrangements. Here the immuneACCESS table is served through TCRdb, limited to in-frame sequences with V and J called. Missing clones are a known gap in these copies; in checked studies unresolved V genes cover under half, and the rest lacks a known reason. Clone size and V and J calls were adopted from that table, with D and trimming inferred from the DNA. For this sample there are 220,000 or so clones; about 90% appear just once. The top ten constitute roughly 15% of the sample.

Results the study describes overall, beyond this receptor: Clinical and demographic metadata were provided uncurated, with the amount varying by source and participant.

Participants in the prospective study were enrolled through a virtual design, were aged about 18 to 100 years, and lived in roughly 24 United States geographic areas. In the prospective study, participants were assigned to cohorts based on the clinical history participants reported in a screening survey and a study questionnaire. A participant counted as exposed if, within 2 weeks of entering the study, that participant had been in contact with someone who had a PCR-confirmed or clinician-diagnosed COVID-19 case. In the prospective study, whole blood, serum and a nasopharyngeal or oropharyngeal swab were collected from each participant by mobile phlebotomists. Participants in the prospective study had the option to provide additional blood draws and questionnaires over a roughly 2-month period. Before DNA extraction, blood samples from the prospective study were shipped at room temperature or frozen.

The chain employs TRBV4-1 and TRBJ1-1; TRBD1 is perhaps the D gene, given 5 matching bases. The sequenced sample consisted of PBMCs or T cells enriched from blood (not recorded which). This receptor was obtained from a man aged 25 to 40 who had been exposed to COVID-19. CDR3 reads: CASSQGGRPGPTTEAFF. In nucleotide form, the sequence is TGCGCCAGCAGCCAAGGGGGGAGGCCTGGGCCCACCACTGAAGCTTTCTTT.